Listed below are T cell receptor beta chains from one sample, sequenced in a study of blood T cells in healthy people across ages. TCRdb analysed the 5' RACE reads with MiXCR anew, one entry per CDR3 protein. The data show around 1.1 million distinct CDR3 sequences, with around two fifths seen just once and roughly 13% held by the top ten. Sequenced material: blood. The receptors here all came from a man aged 18 to 29 in good health. Both conserved end residues are trimmed from each CDR3. D genes are given only for firm matches.

v_gene: TRBV14
d_gene: NA
j_gene: TRBJ1-1
CDR3aa: ASSAVGDTEAF

v_gene: TRBV5-1
d_gene: NA
j_gene: TRBJ2-5
CDR3aa: ASSLVYVNRETQY

v_gene: TRBV20-1
d_gene: NA
j_gene: TRBJ2-3
CDR3aa: SARGDHGSKSAADTQY

v_gene: TRBV6-1
d_gene: NA
j_gene: TRBJ1-4
CDR3aa: ASSESPRVSTNEKLF

v_gene: TRBV2
d_gene: TRBD1
j_gene: TRBJ1-2
CDR3aa: ASKGQGYYGYT

v_gene: TRBV29-1
d_gene: TRBD1
j_gene: TRBJ2-1
CDR3aa: SVTPRGPEQF

v_gene: TRBV20-1
d_gene: NA
j_gene: TRBJ1-2
CDR3aa: SARAPDRNYGYT

v_gene: TRBV9
d_gene: NA
j_gene: TRBJ2-2
CDR3aa: ASSVVGYTGELF

v_gene: TRBV24-1
d_gene: NA
j_gene: TRBJ1-2
CDR3aa: ATSETANYGYT

v_gene: TRBV27
d_gene: NA
j_gene: TRBJ2-1
CDR3aa: ASSPLVTGEQF

v_gene: TRBV9
d_gene: TRBD1
j_gene: TRBJ2-2
CDR3aa: ASSVGQTGELF

v_gene: TRBV4-2
d_gene: NA
j_gene: TRBJ2-7
CDR3aa: ASSQEKNSYEQY

v_gene: TRBV25-1
d_gene: NA
j_gene: TRBJ1-5
CDR3aa: ASSESARNQPQH

v_gene: TRBV6-2/TRBV6-3
d_gene: TRBD1
j_gene: TRBJ2-5
CDR3aa: ASSYGTGDAETQY

v_gene: TRBV6-2/TRBV6-3
d_gene: TRBD2
j_gene: TRBJ2-1
CDR3aa: ASSYSTSGVYSSYNEQF

v_gene: TRBV9
d_gene: NA
j_gene: TRBJ1-6
CDR3aa: ASSGRDGSSYNSPLH

v_gene: TRBV20-1
d_gene: NA
j_gene: TRBJ1-5
CDR3aa: SARDRAGGHQPQH

v_gene: TRBV5-1
d_gene: NA
j_gene: TRBJ1-6
CDR3aa: ASRQGDYNSPLH

v_gene: TRBV20-1
d_gene: NA
j_gene: TRBJ1-5
CDR3aa: SARESLQPQH

v_gene: TRBV28
d_gene: TRBD1
j_gene: TRBJ1-2
CDR3aa: ASSGTEISGYT

v_gene: TRBV7-9
d_gene: TRBD1
j_gene: TRBJ2-5
CDR3aa: ASSYRGIGQQY

v_gene: TRBV6-2/TRBV6-3
d_gene: NA
j_gene: TRBJ1-1
CDR3aa: ASSHPGPRGTEAF

v_gene: TRBV7-2
d_gene: TRBD1
j_gene: TRBJ1-2
CDR3aa: ASSLRDRQYGYT

v_gene: TRBV18
d_gene: NA
j_gene: TRBJ2-3
CDR3aa: ASSPPWQGSTDTQY

v_gene: TRBV29-1
d_gene: NA
j_gene: TRBJ1-1
CDR3aa: SVGLQVNTEAF

v_gene: TRBV7-9
d_gene: TRBD1
j_gene: NA
CDR3aa: ASSGTPGQSSYNEQY

v_gene: TRBV27
d_gene: NA
j_gene: TRBJ2-1
CDR3aa: ASSGQRHYNEQF

v_gene: TRBV5-1
d_gene: NA
j_gene: TRBJ1-2
CDR3aa: ASSLEVRGWDYGYT

v_gene: TRBV6-2/TRBV6-3
d_gene: NA
j_gene: TRBJ2-2
CDR3aa: ASSYVYTGELF

v_gene: TRBV20-1
d_gene: NA
j_gene: TRBJ1-2
CDR3aa: SSGQVDGYT

v_gene: TRBV4-3
d_gene: NA
j_gene: TRBJ1-4
CDR3aa: ASSLLGQGQDNEKLF

v_gene: TRBV10-3
d_gene: NA
j_gene: TRBJ1-2
CDR3aa: AISEGREIGYGYT

v_gene: TRBV3-1
d_gene: NA
j_gene: TRBJ2-4
CDR3aa: ASSQASKGNIQY

v_gene: TRBV12-5
d_gene: TRBD1
j_gene: TRBJ2-5
CDR3aa: ASGLTGAGGKETQY

v_gene: TRBV18
d_gene: NA
j_gene: TRBJ1-4
CDR3aa: ASSPPAGGGVELF

v_gene: TRBV7-6
d_gene: NA
j_gene: TRBJ1-2
CDR3aa: ASSLGTGINYGYT

v_gene: TRBV12-3/TRBV12-4
d_gene: NA
j_gene: TRBJ1-2
CDR3aa: ASSLSGPYGYT

v_gene: TRBV12-3/TRBV12-4
d_gene: NA
j_gene: TRBJ2-3
CDR3aa: ASSLAITDTQY

v_gene: TRBV4-2
d_gene: NA
j_gene: TRBJ1-6
CDR3aa: ASSHNGRVDSPLH

v_gene: TRBV6-2/TRBV6-3
d_gene: NA
j_gene: TRBJ1-6
CDR3aa: ASSYGQINSPLH

v_gene: TRBV3-1
d_gene: TRBD2
j_gene: TRBJ2-3
CDR3aa: ASTTAGGPLDTQY

v_gene: TRBV6-2/TRBV6-3
d_gene: NA
j_gene: TRBJ1-2
CDR3aa: AASRGRRTNYGYT

v_gene: TRBV7-2
d_gene: NA
j_gene: TRBJ1-4
CDR3aa: ASRPQGHEKPF

v_gene: TRBV6-2/TRBV6-3
d_gene: NA
j_gene: TRBJ1-5
CDR3aa: ASANPFQPQH

v_gene: TRBV16
d_gene: NA
j_gene: TRBJ1-2
CDR3aa: ASSQFPGSGYT

v_gene: TRBV4-3
d_gene: NA
j_gene: TRBJ2-3
CDR3aa: ASSQRAVSTDTQY

v_gene: TRBV6-6
d_gene: TRBD2
j_gene: TRBJ2-3
CDR3aa: ASSSAGGPADTQY

v_gene: TRBV12-5
d_gene: TRBD1
j_gene: TRBJ1-1
CDR3aa: ASGLAQGIRTEAF

v_gene: TRBV12-3/TRBV12-4
d_gene: NA
j_gene: TRBJ1-6
CDR3aa: ASSSGGSYNSPLH

v_gene: TRBV12-3/TRBV12-4
d_gene: TRBD1
j_gene: TRBJ2-3
CDR3aa: ASSLNRGPTDTQY

v_gene: TRBV9
d_gene: NA
j_gene: NA
CDR3aa: ASSGGPAYEQY

v_gene: TRBV6-5
d_gene: TRBD1
j_gene: TRBJ1-4
CDR3aa: ASREQGPRNEKLF